This T cell receptor beta chain was obtained from a study of cytomegalovirus exposure and HLA in healthy donors. V lost 4 bases and J lost 4; bases outside the gene matches: 11. The CDR3 extends over 16 amino acids. Germline-derived CDR1 and CDR2 are SGHRS and YFSETQ. General study points: TCR beta chain V- and J-gene trimming was linked, in a later analysis, to a missense variant in DCLRE1C.

The study ran its PCR with 60 Vbeta and 13 Jbeta primers. TCRdb keeps only in-frame clones here, not all; method: immunoSEQ multiplex PCR. The data hold about 250,000 clones, with under 80% observed a single time. While unrecorded immune exposures were likely, the donors were nominally healthy when sampled. In regard to this clone: Its antigen is unknown. The same CDR3 also results from other DNA sequences found in this sample.

The sequenced sample was PBMCs. The V and J genes are TRBV5-1 and TRBJ2-3, with TRBD2 identical over 8 bases. The sequence derives from a female donor in good health and CMV-seronegative. The CDR3 DNA is TGCGCCAGCAGCCCCACTACCAGCGGGAGTCCAGATACGCAGTATTTT. Amino acids: CASSPTTSGSPDTQYF. The full variable domain, its missing parts supplied by reference TRBV5-1 and TRBJ2-3, is KAGVTQTPRYLIKTRGQQVTLSCSPISGHRSVSWYQQTPGQGLQFLFEYFSETQRNKGNFPGRFSGRQFSNSRSEMNVSTLELGDSALYLCASSPTTSGSPDTQYFGPGTRLTVL.